This record concerns one TCR beta chain sequence. This record comes from a study of blood T cell repertoires in COVID-19. For the study at large: Spain, Italy and the United States supplied samples that represented acute and convalescent COVID-19. The cDNA or gDNA used as material had been derived from T cells, B-cell-depleted T cells, or PBMCs.

The germline V gene has CDR1 SGHRS and CDR2 YFSETQ. The CDR3 is 17 residues long. The V and J ends lost 3 bases and 0 bases respectively, with 16 bases between them. How the authors handled the data: By means of reference gene primer amplification, nucleated cell counts were estimated. Measured with immunoSEQ multiplex PCR; TCRdb has only the in-frame clones, and not every one. V and J calls and clone size come straight from that table; D and trimming were deduced from the DNA. The sample has roughly 300,000 clones, about nine tenths seen once. In Cohort 3, a recovered donor had either two negative PCRs, clearance, or symptom resolution.

The source is a woman aged 18-35 years who had recovered from COVID-19. Specimen: PBMCs or T cells enriched from blood (not recorded which). The V call is TRBV5-1, the J call TRBJ2-1, with D possibly being TRBD1 (5 bases). The CDR3 nucleotides are TGCGCCAGCAGCTCGCACAGGATCCTTAGCTCCTACAATGAGCAGTTCTTC. As protein: CASSSHRILSSYNEQFF.